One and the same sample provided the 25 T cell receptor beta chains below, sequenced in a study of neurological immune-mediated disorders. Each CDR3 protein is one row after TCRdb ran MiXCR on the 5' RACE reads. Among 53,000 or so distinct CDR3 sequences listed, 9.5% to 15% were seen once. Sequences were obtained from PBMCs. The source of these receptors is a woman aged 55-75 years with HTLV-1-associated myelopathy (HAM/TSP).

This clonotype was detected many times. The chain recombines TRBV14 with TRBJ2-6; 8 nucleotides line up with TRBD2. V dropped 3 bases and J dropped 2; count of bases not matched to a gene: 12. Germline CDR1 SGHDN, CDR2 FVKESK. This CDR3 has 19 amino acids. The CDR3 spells CASSHWGSGGPTGANVLTF. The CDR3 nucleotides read TGTGCCAGCAGCCACTGGGGTTCGGGAGGGCCTACTGGGGCCAACGTCCTGACTTTC.

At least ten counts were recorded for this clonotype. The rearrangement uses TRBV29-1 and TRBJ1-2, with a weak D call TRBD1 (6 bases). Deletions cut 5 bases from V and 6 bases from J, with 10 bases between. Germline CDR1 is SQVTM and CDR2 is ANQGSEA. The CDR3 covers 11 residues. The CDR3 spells CSVRGRNGYTF. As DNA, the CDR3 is TGCAGCGTTAGGGGGAGAAATGGCTACACCTTC.

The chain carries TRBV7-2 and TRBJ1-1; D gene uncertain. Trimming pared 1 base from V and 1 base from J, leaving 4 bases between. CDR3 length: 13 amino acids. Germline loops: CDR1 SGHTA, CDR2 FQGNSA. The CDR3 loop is CASSLVKNTEAFF. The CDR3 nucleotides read TGTGCCAGCAGCTTAGTAAAGAACACTGAAGCTTTCTTT.

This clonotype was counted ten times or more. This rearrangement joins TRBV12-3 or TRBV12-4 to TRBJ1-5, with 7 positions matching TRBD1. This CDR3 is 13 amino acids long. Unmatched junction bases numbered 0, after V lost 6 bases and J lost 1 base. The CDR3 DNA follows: TGTGCCAGCAGCAGGGGGAGCAATCAGCCCCAGCATTTT. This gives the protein CASSRGSNQPQHF.

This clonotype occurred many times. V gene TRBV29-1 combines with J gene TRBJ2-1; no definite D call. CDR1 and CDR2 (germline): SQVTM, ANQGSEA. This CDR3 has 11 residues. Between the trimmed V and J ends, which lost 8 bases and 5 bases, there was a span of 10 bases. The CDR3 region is CSPFRNNEQFF. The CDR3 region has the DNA TGCAGCCCCTTTAGGAACAATGAGCAGTTCTTC.

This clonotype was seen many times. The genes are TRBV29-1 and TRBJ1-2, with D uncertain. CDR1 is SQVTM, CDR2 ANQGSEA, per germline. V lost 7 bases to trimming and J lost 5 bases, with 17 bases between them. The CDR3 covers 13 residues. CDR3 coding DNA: TGCAGCGCCGAGAGTTCATATGGGTATGGCTACACCTTC. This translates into CSAESSYGYGYTF.

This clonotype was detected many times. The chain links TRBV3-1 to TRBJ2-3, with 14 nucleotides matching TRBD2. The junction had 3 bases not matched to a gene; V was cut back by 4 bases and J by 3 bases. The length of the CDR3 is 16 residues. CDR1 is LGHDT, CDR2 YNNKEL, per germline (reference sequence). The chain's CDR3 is CASSPGTSGRTDTQYF. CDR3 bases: TGTGCCAGCAGCCCCGGGACTAGCGGGAGAACAGATACGCAGTATTTT.

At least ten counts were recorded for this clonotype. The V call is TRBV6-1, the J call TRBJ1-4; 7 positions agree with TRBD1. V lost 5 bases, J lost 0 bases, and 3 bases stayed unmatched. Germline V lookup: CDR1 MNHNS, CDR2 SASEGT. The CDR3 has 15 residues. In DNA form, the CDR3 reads TGTGCCAGCAGTAGGGACAGAGCAACTAATGAAAAACTGTTTTTT. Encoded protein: CASSRDRATNEKLFF.

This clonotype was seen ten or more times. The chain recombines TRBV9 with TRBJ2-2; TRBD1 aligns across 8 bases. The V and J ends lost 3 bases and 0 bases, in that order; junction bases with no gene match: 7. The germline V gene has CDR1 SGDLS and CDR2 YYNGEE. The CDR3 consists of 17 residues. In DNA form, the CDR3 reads TGTGCCAGCAGCGCAAAAGCGGACAGGGCGAACACCGGGGAGCTGTTTTTT. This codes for CASSAKADRANTGELFF.

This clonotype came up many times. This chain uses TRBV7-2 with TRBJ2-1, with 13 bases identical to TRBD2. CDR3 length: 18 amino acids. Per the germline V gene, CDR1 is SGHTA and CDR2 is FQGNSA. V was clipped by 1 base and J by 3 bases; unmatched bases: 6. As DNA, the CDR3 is TGTGCCAGCAGCTTAGGACTAGCGGGAGGAATGGGCTACAATGAGCAGTTCTTC. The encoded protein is CASSLGLAGGMGYNEQFF.

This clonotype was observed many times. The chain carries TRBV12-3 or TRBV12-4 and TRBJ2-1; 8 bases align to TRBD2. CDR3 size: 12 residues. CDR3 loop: CASGRASGEQFF. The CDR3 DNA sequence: TGTGCGTCCGGGAGGGCCTCGGGTGAGCAGTTCTTC.

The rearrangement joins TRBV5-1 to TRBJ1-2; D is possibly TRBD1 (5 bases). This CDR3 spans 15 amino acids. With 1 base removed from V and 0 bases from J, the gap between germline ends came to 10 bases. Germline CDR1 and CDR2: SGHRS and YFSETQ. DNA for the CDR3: TGCGCCAGCAGCTTGCAGGGAGAACCTAACTATGGCTACACCTTC. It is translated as CASSLQGEPNYGYTF.

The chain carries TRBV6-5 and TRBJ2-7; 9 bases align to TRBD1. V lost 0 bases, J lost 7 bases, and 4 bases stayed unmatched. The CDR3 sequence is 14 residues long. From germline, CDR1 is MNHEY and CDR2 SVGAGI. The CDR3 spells CASSYSDRGIEQYF. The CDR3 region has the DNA TGTGCCAGCAGTTACTCAGACAGGGGGATTGAGCAGTACTTC.

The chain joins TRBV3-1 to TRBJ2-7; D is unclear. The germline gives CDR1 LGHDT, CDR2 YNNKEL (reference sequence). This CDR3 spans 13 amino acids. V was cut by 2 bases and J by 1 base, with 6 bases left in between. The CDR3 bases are TGTGCCAGCAGCCAAACCTTGTCCTACGAGCAGTACTTC. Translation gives CASSQTLSYEQYF.

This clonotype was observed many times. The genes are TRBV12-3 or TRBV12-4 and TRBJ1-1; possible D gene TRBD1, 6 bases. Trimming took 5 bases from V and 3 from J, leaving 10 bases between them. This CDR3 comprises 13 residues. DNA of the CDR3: TGTGCCAGCAGTAGACAGGCATACACTGAAGCTTTCTTT. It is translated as CASSRQAYTEAFF.

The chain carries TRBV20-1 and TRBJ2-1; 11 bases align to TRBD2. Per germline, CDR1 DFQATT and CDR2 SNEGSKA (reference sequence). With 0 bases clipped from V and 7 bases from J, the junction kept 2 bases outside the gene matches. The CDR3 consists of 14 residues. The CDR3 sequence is CSARDGTSGNEQFF. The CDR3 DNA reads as TGCAGTGCTAGAGATGGGACTAGCGGAAATGAGCAGTTCTTC.

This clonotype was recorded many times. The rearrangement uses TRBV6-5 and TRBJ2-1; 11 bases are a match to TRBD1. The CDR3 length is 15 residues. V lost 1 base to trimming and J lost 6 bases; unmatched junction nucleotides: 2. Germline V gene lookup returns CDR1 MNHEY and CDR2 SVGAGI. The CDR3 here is CASSYWDRGTNEQFF. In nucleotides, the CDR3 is TGTGCCAGCAGTTACTGGGACAGGGGGACCAATGAGCAGTTCTTC.

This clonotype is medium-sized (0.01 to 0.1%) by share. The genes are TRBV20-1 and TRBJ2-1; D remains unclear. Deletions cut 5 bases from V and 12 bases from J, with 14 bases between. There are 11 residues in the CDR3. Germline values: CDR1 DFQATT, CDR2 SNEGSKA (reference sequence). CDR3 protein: CSAGIGDLQFF. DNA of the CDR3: TGCAGTGCTGGTATCGGTGATTTGCAGTTCTTC.

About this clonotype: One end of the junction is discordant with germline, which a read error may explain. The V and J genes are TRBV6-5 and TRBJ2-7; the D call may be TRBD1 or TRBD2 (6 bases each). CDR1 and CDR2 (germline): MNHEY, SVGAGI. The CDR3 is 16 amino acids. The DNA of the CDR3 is TGCGCCAGCAGTTTCTCTAAGACAGGTGCACGGGAGGAGCAGTACTTC. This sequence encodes CASSFSKTGAREEQYF.

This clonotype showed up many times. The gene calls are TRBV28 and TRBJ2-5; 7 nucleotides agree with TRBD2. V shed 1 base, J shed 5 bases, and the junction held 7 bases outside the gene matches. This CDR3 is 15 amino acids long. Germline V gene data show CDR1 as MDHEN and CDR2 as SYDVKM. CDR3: CASSLSRREKETQYF. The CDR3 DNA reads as TGTGCCAGCAGTTTATCTAGGCGGGAGAAGGAGACCCAGTACTTC.

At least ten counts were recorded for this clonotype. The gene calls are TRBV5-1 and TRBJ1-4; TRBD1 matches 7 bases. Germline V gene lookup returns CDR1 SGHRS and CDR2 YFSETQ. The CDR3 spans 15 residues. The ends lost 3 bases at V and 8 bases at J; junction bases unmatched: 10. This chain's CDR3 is CASSSETGDREKLFF. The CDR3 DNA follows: TGCGCCAGCAGCTCTGAAACAGGGGATCGCGAAAAACTGTTTTTT.

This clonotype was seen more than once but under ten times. In nucleotides, the CDR3 is TGTGCCAGCAGTTTAGGCACGAGCGGGATTTACAATGAGCAGTTCTTC. Protein: CASSLGTSGIYNEQFF. V is TRBV27 and J is TRBJ2-1; TRBD2 agrees at 7 bases. The V and J ends lost 2 bases and 4 bases, in that order; junction bases with no gene match: 8. The CDR3 sequence is 16 residues long. Germline CDR1 and CDR2: MNHEY and SMNVEV (reference sequence).

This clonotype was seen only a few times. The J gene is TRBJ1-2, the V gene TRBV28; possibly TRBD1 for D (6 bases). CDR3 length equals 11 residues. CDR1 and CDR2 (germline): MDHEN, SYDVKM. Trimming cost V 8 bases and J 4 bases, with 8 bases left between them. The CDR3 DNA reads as TGTGCCAGCGGACAGCTCTATGGCTACACCTTC. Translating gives CASGQLYGYTF.

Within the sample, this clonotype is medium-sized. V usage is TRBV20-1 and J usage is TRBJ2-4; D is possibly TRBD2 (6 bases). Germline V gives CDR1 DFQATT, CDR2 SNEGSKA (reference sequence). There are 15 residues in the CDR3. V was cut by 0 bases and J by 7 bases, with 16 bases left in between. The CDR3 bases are TGCAGTGCTAGAGATCGAGACCTTGGGGGGAACATTCAGTACTTC. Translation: CSARDRDLGGNIQYF.

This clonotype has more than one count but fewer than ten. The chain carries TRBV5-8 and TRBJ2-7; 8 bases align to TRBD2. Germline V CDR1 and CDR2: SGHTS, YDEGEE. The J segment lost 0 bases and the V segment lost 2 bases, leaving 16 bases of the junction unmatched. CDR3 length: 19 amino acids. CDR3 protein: CASSFTRGGSGPSSYEQYF. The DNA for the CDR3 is TGTGCCAGCAGCTTTACCCGGGGGGGTAGCGGGCCGAGCTCCTACGAGCAGTACTTC.